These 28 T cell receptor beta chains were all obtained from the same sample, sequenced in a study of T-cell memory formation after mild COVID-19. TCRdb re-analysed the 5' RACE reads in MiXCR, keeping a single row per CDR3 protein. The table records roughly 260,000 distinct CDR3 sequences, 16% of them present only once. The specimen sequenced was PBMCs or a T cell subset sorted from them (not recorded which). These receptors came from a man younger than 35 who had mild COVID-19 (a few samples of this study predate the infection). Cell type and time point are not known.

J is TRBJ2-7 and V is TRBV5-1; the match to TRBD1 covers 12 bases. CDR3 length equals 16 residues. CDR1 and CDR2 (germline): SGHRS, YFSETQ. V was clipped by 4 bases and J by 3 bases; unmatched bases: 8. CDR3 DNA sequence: TGCGCCAGCAGCGCGGGACAGGGGGCGCGGGTCTACGAGCAGTACTTC. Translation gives CASSAGQGARVYEQYF. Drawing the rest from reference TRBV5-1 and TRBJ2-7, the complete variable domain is KAGVTQTPRYLIKTRGQQVTLSCSPISGHRSVSWYQQTPGQGLQFLFEYFSETQRNKGNFPGRFSGRQFSNSRSEMNVSTLELGDSALYLCASSAGQGARVYEQYFGPGTRLTVT.

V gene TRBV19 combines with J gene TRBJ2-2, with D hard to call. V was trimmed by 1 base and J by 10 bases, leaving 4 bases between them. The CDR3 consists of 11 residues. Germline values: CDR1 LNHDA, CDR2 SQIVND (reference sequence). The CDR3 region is CASSIVEELFF. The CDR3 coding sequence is TGTGCCAGTAGTATAGTCGAGGAGCTGTTTTTT.

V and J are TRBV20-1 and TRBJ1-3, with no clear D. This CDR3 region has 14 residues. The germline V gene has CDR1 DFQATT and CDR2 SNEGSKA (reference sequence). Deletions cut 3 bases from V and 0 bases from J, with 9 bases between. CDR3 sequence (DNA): TGCAGTGCTAGGGGTTACAACTCTGGAAACACCATATATTTT. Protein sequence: CSARGYNSGNTIYF.

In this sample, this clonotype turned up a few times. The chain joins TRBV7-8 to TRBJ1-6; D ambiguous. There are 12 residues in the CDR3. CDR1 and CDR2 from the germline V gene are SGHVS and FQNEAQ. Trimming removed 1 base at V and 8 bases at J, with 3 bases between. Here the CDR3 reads CASSLVDSPLHF. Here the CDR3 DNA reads TGTGCCAGCAGCTTAGTCGATTCACCCCTCCACTTT.

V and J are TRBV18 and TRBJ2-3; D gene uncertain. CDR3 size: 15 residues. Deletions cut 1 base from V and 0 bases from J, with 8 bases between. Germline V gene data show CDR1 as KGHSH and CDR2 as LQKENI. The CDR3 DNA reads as TGTGCCAGCTCACCACGGGCCGATAGCACAGATACGCAGTATTTT. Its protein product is CASSPRADSTDTQYF.

For the CDR3, the DNA is TGCAGTGCTAGGACGCCGACTAGCACAGATACGCAGTATTTT. This encodes CSARTPTSTDTQYF. The gene calls are TRBV20-1 and TRBJ2-3; no firm D call. The V end was cut by 3 bases, the J end by 0 bases, with 10 bases between. The CDR3 has 14 residues. CDR1 DFQATT and CDR2 SNEGSKA come from the germline V gene (reference sequence).

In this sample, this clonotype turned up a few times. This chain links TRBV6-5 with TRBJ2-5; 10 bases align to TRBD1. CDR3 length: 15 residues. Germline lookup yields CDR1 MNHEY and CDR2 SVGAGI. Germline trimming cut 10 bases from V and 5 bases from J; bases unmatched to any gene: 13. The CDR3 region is CATVLRDRGGETQYF. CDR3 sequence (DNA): TGTGCCACTGTTCTCCGGGACAGGGGCGGGGAGACCCAGTACTTC.

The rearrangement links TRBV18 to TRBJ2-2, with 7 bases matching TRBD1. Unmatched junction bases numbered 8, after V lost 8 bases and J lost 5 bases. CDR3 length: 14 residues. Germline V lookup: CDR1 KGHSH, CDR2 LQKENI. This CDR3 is CASPDREGTGELFF. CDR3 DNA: TGTGCCAGCCCCGACAGGGAAGGAACCGGGGAGCTGTTTTTT.

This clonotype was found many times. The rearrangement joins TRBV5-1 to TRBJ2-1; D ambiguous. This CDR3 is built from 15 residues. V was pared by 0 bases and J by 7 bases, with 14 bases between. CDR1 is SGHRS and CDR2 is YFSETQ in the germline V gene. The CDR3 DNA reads TGCGCCAGCAGCTTGGCTACCTCAGCCTCGAATGAGCAGTTCTTC. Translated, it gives CASSLATSASNEQFF. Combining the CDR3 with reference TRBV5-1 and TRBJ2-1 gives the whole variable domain KAGVTQTPRYLIKTRGQQVTLSCSPISGHRSVSWYQQTPGQGLQFLFEYFSETQRNKGNFPGRFSGRQFSNSRSEMNVSTLELGDSALYLCASSLATSASNEQFFGPGTRLTVL.

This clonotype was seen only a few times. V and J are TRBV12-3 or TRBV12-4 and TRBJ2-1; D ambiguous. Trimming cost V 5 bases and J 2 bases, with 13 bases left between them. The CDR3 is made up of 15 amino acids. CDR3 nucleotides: TGTGCCAGCAGTCCCCAGATGGTCACCTACAATGAGCAGTTCTTC. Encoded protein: CASSPQMVTYNEQFF.

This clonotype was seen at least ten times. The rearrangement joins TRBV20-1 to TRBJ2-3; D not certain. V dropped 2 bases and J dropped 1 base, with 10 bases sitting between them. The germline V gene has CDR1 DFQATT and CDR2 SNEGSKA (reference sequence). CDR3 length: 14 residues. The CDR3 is CSARSETGTDTQYF. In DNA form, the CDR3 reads TGCAGTGCTAGATCAGAAACGGGCACAGATACGCAGTATTTT.

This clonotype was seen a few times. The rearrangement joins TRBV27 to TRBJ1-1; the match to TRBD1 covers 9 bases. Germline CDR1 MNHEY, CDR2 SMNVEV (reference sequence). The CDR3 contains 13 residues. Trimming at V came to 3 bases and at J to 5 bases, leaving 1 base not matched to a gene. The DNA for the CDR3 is TGTGCCAGCAGTTTCGGGACAGGGACTGAAGCTTTCTTT. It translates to CASSFGTGTEAFF.

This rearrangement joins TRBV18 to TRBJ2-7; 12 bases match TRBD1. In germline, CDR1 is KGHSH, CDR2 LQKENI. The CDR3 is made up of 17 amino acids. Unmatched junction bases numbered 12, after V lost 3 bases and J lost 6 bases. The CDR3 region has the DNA TGTGCCAGCTCACCTACGTCCGGGACAGGGGGCTTGGGCGAGCAGTACGTC. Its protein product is CASSPTSGTGGLGEQYV.

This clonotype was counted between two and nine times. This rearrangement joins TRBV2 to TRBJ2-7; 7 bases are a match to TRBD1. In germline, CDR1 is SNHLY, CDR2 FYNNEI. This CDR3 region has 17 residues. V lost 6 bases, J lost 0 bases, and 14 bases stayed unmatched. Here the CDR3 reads CASSPIPGQTSSYEQYV. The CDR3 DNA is TGTGCCAGCAGCCCTATACCGGGACAGACGAGCTCCTACGAGCAGTACGTC.

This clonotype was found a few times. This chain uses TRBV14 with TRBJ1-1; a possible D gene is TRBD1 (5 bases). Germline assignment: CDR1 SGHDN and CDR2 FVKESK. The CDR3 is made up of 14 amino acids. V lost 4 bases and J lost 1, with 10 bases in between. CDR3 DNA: TGTGCCAGCAGCCCCTGGGGGACGAACACTGAAGCTTTCTTT. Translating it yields CASSPWGTNTEAFF.

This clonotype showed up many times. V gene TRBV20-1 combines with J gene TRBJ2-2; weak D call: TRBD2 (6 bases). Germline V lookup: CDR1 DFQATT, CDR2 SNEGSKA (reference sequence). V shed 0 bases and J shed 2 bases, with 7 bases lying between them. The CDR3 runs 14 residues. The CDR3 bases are TGCAGTGCTAGAGATGGGACTAACACCGGGGAGCTGTTTTTT. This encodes CSARDGTNTGELFF.

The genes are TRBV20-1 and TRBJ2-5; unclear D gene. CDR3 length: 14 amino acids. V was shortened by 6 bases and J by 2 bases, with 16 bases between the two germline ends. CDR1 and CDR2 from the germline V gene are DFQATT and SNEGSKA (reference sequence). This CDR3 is CSATPRTSQETQYF. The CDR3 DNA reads TGCAGTGCCACCCCCCGGACGTCACAAGAGACCCAGTACTTC.

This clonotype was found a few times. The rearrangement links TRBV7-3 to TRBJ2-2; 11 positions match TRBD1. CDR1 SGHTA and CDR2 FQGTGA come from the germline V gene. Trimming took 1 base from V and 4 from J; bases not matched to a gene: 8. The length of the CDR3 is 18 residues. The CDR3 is CASSLRDRGSVSTGELFF. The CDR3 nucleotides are TGTGCCAGCAGCTTAAGGGACAGGGGGAGCGTTAGCACCGGGGAGCTGTTTTTT. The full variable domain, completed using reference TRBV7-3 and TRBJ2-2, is GAGVSQTPSNKVTEKGKYVELRCDPISGHTALYWYRQSLGQGPEFLIYFQGTGAADDSGLPNDRFFAVRPEGSVSTLKIQRTERGDSAVYLCASSLRDRGSVSTGELFFGEGSRLTVL.

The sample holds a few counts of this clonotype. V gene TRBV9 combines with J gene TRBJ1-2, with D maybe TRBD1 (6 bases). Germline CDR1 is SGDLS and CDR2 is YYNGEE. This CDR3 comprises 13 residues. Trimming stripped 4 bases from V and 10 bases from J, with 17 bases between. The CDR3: CASSPPPGHHYTF. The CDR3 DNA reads TGTGCCAGCAGCCCCCCGCCGGGACACCACTACACCTTC. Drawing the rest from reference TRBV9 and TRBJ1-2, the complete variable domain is DSGVTQTPKHLITATGQRVTLRCSPRSGDLSVYWYQQSLDQGLQFLIQYYNGEERAKGNILERFSAQQFPDLHSELNLSSLELGDSALYFCASSPPPGHHYTFGSGTRLTVV.

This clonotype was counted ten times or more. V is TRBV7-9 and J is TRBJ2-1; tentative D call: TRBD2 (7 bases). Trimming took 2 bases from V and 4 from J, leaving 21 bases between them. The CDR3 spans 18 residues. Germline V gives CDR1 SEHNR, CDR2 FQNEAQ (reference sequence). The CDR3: CASSLFSGGPSTYNEQFF. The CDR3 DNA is TGTGCCAGCAGCTTATTTTCCGGGGGGCCTTCAACTTACAATGAGCAGTTCTTC. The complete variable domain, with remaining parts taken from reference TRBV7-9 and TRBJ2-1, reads DTGVSQNPRHKITKRGQNVTFRCDPISEHNRLYWYRQTLGQGPEFLTYFQNEAQLEKSRLLSDRFSAERPKGSFSTLEIQRTEQGDSAMYLCASSLFSGGPSTYNEQFFGPGTRLTVL.

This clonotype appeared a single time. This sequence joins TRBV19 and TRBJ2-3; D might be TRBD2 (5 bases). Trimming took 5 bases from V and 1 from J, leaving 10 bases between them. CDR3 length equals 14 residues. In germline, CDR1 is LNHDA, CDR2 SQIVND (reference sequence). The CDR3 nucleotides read TGTGCCAGTAGTGGCGGACTTCGCACAGATACGCAGTATTTT. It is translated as CASSGGLRTDTQYF.

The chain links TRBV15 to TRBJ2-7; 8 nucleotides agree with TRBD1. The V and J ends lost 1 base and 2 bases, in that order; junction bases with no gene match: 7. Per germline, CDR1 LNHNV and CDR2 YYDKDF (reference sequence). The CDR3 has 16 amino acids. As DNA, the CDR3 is TGTGCCACCAGCAGAGGTTCTGGGACAGGACCCTACGAGCAGTACTTC. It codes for CATSRGSGTGPYEQYF.

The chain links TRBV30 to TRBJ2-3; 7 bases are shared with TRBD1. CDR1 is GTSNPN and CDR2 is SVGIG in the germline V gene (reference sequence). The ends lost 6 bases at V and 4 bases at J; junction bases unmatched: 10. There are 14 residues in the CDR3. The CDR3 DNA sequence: TGTGCCTGCAGAGAAGACAGGGTCCCAGATACGCAGTATTTT. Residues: CACREDRVPDTQYF.

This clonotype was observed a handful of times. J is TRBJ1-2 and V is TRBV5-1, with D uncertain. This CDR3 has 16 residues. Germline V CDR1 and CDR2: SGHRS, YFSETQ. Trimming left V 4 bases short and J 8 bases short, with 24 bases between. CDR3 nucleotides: TGCGCCAGCAGCATAGGCGACTATTCTTCCCAGCAGGGCTACACCTTC. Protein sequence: CASSIGDYSSQQGYTF.

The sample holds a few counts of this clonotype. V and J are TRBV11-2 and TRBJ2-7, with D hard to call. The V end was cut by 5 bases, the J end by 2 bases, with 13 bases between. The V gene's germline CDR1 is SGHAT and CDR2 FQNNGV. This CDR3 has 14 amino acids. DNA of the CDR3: TGTGCCAGCAGCCCACTCCGCCGGGCCTACGAGCAGTACTTC. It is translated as CASSPLRRAYEQYF.

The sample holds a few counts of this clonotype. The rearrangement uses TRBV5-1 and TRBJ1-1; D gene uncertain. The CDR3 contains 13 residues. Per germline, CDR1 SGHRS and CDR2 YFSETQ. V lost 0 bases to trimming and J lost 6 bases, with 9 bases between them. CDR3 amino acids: CASSLGPISEAFF. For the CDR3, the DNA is TGCGCCAGCAGCTTGGGGCCAATCTCTGAAGCTTTCTTT.

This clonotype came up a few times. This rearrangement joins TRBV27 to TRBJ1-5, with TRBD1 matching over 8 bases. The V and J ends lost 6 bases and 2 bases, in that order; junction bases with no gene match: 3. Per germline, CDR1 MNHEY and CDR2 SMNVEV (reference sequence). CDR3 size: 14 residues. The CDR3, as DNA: TGTGCCAGCAGCTACAGGGGGGGCAATCAGCCCCAGCATTTT. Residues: CASSYRGGNQPQHF.

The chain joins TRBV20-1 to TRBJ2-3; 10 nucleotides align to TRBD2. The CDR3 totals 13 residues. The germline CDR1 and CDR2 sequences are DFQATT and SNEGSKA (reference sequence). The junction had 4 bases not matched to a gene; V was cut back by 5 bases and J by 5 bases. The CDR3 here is CSAVAGGKDTQYF. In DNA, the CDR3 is TGCAGTGCTGTAGCGGGGGGAAAAGATACGCAGTATTTT.